This T cell receptor beta chain comes out of a study of blood T cell repertoires in COVID-19. A remark on this clone: Other nucleotide sequences from this sample produce the same CDR3.

The assay was immunoSEQ multiplex PCR, and TCRdb's table has in-frame clones only and misses some. The repertoire holds some 270,000 clones, with around 90% as singletons. This clonotype was obtained from a woman between 55 and 75 years old with COVID-19, enrolled during active disease. Material: peripheral blood.

DNA for the CDR3: TGTGCCAGCAGCTTTGGGCAGGGGGACGGCTACACCTTC. It specifies CASSFGQGDGYTF. The V call is TRBV7-2, the J call TRBJ1-2; 7 bases are shared with TRBD1. V was pared by 3 bases and J by 8 bases, with 6 bases of the junction left unmatched. Germline assignment: CDR1 SGHTA and CDR2 FQGNSA. The CDR3 length is 13 residues.